A selection of T cell receptor beta chains follows, all from one sample in a study of CD8+CD57+ T cells in acquired aplastic anemia. One entry per CDR3 protein, called by TCRdb with MiXCR from the reads. The data hold about 120,000 distinct CDR3 sequences, with roughly 55% observed a single time. The specimen sequenced was sorted CD4+, CD8+, or CD8+CD57+ T cells (not recorded which) from PBMCs. These receptors were taken from a human donor with aplastic anemia. Both conserved end residues are trimmed from each CDR3.

CDR3: SATIPNYGYT
V: TRBV20-1

CDR3: ASSLAGLGDYGYT
V: TRBV5-1

CDR3: ASSVGGTRDTQY
V: TRBV9

CDR3: ASRLRGTSYNEQF
V: TRBV6-1

CDR3: ASRGQGLGTDTQY
V: TRBV2

CDR3: SVQTGNYGYT
V: TRBV29-1

CDR3: ASCLSGRREQF
V: TRBV2

CDR3: SASEANQPQH
V: TRBV20-1

CDR3: ATSSGTKEKTQY
V: TRBV15

CDR3: AISEGAVEDEQY
V: TRBV10-3

CDR3: ASSGGQGQNYGYT
V: TRBV28

CDR3: ASSRDSSRELF
V: TRBV19

CDR3: ASSLVPEYTGELF
V: TRBV11-2

CDR3: ATSAGRDNSPLH
V: TRBV24-1

CDR3: AGVPGTGNTIY
V: TRBV7-3

CDR3: SATRGGEQF
V: TRBV20-1

CDR3: ASSGAAQVSGANVLT
V: TRBV7-9

CDR3: ASSLAGDGYEQY
V: TRBV5-1

CDR3: ASSMGGRAYEQY
V: TRBV19

CDR3: ASSQGPGRSAH
V: TRBV3-1

CDR3: AISKTSGSTDTQY
V: TRBV10-3

CDR3: ASSRQGTRTDTQY
V: TRBV6-1

CDR3: ASSSFSGTAELF
V: TRBV7-2

CDR3: ASSLEGGSSTGELF
V: TRBV7-3

CDR3: AISDRQVRNTEAF
V: TRBV10-3

CDR3: ASSQNGGGDRGSANEKLF
V: TRBV25-1

CDR3: ASRPSGSSYNEQF
V: TRBV6-2/TRBV6-3

CDR3: ATSDRVGELF
V: TRBV24-1

CDR3: AISPGTSNLGEQY
V: TRBV10-3

CDR3: ASGTEYNSPLH
V: TRBV6-1

CDR3: ASSGPRRRSYEQY
V: TRBV10-1

CDR3: ASSLDPGGSYEQY
V: TRBV11-2

CDR3: ASSEKGDYGYT
V: TRBV10-2

CDR3: ASSYRETQY
V: TRBV10-3

CDR3: SAIGPRSSYEQY
V: TRBV20-1

CDR3: ASKQGSGYEQY
V: TRBV7-8

CDR3: ASSLGGPFYEQY
V: TRBV5-6

CDR3: ASSLLHLDSPLH
V: TRBV7-2

CDR3: ASSPQGYYGYT
V: TRBV19

CDR3: SVEGQGTGYGQY
V: TRBV29-1

CDR3: ASSSGLAGASVDTQY
V: TRBV7-3

CDR3: SVESGFEQF
V: TRBV29-1

CDR3: ASTTGTGGNEQF
V: TRBV11-1

CDR3: SVEEGQMNTEAF
V: TRBV29-1

CDR3: AISEVSSGATGELF
V: TRBV10-3

CDR3: ASSDHIVIGYT
V: TRBV2

CDR3: ASSPGGGGVTYEQY
V: TRBV3-1

CDR3: ASSFPSQREDNEQF
V: TRBV25-1

CDR3: ASVSGTGATEAF
V: TRBV19

CDR3: SAKTGRDTGELF
V: TRBV20-1

CDR3: ATSDSGGIPYNEQF
V: TRBV24-1

CDR3: ASAPPPPNAYEQY
V: TRBV7-8

CDR3: ASSPTGAATNEKLF
V: TRBV28

CDR3: SASSTANQPQH
V: TRBV20-1

CDR3: ASSLGTWTSGSDEQF
V: TRBV7-9

CDR3: AISDSEEGEKLF
V: TRBV10-3

CDR3: ASSQAWGTGFRGYT
V: TRBV4-3

CDR3: ASSEGGWSGYT
V: TRBV7-6

CDR3: ASSSGQDGTEAF
V: TRBV5-1